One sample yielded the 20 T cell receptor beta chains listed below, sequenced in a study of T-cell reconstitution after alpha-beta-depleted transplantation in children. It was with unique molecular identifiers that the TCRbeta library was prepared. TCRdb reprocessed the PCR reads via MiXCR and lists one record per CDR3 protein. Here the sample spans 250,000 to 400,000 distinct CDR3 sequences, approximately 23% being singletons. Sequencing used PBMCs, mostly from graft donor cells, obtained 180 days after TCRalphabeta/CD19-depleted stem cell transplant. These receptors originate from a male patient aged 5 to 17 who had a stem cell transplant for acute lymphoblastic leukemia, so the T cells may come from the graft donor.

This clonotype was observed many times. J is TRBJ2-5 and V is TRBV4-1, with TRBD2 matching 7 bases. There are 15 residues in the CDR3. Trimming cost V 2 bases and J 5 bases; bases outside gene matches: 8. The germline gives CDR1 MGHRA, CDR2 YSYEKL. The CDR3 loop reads CASSQWASGLETQYF. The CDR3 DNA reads TGCGCCAGCAGCCAATGGGCTAGCGGTTTGGAGACCCAGTACTTC.

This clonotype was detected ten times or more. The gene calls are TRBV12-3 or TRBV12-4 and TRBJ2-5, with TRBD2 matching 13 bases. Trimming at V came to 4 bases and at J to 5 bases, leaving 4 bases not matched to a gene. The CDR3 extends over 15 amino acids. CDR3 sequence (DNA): TGTGCCAGCAGTTCTGGACTAGCGGGAGAGGAGACCCAGTACTTC. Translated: CASSSGLAGEETQYF.

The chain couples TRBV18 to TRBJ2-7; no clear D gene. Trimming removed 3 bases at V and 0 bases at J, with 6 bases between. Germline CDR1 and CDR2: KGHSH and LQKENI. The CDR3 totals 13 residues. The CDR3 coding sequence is TGTGCCAGCTCACCCCAGACCTCCTACGAGCAGTACTTC. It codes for CASSPQTSYEQYF.

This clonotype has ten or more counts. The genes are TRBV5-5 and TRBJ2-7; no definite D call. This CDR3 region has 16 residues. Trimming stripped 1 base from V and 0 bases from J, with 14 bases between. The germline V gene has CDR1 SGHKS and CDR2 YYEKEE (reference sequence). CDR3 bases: TGTGCCAGCAGCTTGAGGTGGCAGATGAGCTCCTACGAGCAGTACTTC. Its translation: CASSLRWQMSSYEQYF.

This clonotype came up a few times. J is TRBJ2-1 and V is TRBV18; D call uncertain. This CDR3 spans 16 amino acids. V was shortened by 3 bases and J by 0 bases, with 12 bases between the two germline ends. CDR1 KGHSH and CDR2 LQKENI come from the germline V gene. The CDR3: CASSPLAGDSYNEQFF. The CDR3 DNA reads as TGTGCCAGCTCACCCCTGGCCGGAGACTCCTACAATGAGCAGTTCTTC.

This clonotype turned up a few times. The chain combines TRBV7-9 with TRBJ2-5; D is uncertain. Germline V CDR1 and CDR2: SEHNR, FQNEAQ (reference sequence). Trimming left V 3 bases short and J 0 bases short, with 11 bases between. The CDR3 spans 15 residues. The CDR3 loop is CASSFRLTYQETQYF. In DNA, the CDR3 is TGTGCCAGCAGCTTCCGACTGACCTACCAAGAGACCCAGTACTTC.

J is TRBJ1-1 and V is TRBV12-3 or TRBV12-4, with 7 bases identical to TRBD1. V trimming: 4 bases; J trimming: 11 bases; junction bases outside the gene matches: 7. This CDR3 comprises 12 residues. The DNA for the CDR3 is TGTGCCAGCAGTTCACAGGGGAAGGAGGCTTTCTTT. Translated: CASSSQGKEAFF.

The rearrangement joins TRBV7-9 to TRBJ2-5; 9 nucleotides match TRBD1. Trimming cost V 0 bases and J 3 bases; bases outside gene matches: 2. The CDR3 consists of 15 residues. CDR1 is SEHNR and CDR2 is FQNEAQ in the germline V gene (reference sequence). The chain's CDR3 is CASSLATGGEETQYF. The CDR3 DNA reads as TGTGCCAGCAGCTTAGCGACAGGGGGGGAAGAGACCCAGTACTTC.

In nucleotides, the CDR3 is TGTGCCAGCAGCTTAGGTGGTACTAGGGACGGCCTCTACGAGCAGTACTTC. It translates to CASSLGGTRDGLYEQYF. The chain combines TRBV7-9 with TRBJ2-7; D is possibly TRBD1 or TRBD2 (5 bases each). This CDR3 contains 17 residues. Trimming took off 1 base at V and 3 bases at J, with 19 bases between the two ends. CDR1 and CDR2 from the germline V gene are SEHNR and FQNEAQ (reference sequence).

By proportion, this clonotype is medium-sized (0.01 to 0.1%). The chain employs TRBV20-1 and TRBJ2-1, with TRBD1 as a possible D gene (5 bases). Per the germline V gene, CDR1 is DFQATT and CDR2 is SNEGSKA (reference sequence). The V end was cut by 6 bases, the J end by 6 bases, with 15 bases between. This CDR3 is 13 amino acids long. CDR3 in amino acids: CSAPDGQSNEQFF. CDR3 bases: TGCAGTGCCCCCGACGGACAAAGCAATGAGCAGTTCTTC.

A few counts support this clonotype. The CDR3 bases are TGTGCCAGCAGCTTAAGGGGCGGGAGTATTGATGAGCAGTTCTTC. It translates to CASSLRGGSIDEQFF. V gene TRBV7-9 combines with J gene TRBJ2-1; 7 positions match TRBD2. The germline gives CDR1 SEHNR, CDR2 FQNEAQ (reference sequence). With 2 bases clipped from V and 8 bases from J, the junction kept 9 bases outside the gene matches. CDR3 size: 15 residues.

Here the CDR3 reads CTSSRHRGRIAYEQYF. In nucleotides, the CDR3 is TGCACCAGCAGCCGGCACAGAGGACGGATCGCCTACGAGCAGTACTTC. The chain combines TRBV1 with TRBJ2-7. TRBV1 is listed as a pseudogene. The CDR3 is 16 residues long.

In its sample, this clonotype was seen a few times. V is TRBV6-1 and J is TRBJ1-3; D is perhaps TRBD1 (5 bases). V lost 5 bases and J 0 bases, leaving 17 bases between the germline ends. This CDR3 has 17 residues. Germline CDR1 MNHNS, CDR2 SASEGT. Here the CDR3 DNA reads TGTGCCAGCAGTCCCGGGACGACAATAGACTCTGGAAACACCATATATTTT. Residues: CASSPGTTIDSGNTIYF.

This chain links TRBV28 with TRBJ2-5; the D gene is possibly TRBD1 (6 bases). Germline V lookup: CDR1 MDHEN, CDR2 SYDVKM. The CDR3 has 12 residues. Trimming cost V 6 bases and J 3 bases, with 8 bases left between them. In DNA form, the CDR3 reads TGTGCCAGCAGGACAGGAGAAGAGACCCAGTACTTC. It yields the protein CASRTGEETQYF.

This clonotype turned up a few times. Here the CDR3 reads CASSLAGRGLTQYF. The DNA of the CDR3 is TGCGCCAGCAGCTTAGCGGGACGGGGATTAACCCAGTACTTC. The chain employs TRBV5-1 and TRBJ2-5; the match to TRBD2 covers 7 bases. Per germline, CDR1 SGHRS and CDR2 YFSETQ. The CDR3 is made up of 14 amino acids. V shed 2 bases, J shed 8 bases, and the junction held 9 bases outside the gene matches.

The CDR3 here is CASSSSLAGESYNEQFF. The CDR3 nucleotides are TGTGCCAGCAGCTCCTCCTTAGCGGGGGAGTCCTACAATGAGCAGTTCTTC. The chain is built from TRBV7-9 and TRBJ2-1; 9 positions agree with TRBD2. CDR3 length: 17 residues. Germline V CDR1 and CDR2: SEHNR, FQNEAQ (reference sequence). Losses at the gene ends were 4 bases for V and 1 base for J; bases not matched to a gene: 8.

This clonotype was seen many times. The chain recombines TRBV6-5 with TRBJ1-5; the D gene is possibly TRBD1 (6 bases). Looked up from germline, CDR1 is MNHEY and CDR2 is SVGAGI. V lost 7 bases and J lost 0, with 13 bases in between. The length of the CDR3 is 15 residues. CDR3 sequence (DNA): TGTGCCAGCACCCTGGGGGACACTAGCAATCAGCCCCAGCATTTT. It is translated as CASTLGDTSNQPQHF.

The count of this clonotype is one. CDR3 sequence (DNA): TGTGCCAGCAGCTTAGAACCGGTAACCATTAGGTTTTTCTCCTACAATGAGCAGTTCTTC. This sequence encodes CASSLEPVTIRFFSYNEQFF. The chain joins TRBV11-2 to TRBJ2-1; unclear D gene. This CDR3 is built from 20 residues. Germline V gene data show CDR1 as SGHAT and CDR2 as FQNNGV. Trimming left V 0 bases short and J 0 bases short, with 21 bases between. Together with reference TRBV11-2 and TRBJ2-1, the CDR3 gives the full variable domain: EAGVAQSPRYKIIEKRQSVAFWCNPISGHATLYWYQQILGQGPKLLIQFQNNGVVDDSQLPKDRFSAERLKGVDSTLKIQPAKLEDSAVYLCASSLEPVTIRFFSYNEQFFGPGTRLTVL.

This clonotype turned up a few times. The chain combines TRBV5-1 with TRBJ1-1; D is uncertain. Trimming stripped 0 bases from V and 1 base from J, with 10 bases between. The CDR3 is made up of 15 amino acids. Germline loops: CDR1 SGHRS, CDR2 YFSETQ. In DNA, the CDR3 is TGCGCCAGCAGCTTGGTAGCGGGCTGGAACACTGAAGCTTTCTTT. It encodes CASSLVAGWNTEAFF.

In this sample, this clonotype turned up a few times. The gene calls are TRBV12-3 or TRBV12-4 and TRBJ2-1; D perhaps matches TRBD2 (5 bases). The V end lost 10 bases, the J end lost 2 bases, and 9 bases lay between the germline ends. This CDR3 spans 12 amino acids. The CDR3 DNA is TGTGCCACTCAGACTACCTACAATGAGCAGTTCTTC. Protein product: CATQTTYNEQFF.